The rows below give T cell receptor beta chains drawn from one sample of a study of OX40 agonist ivuxolimab in advanced cancers. The table came from immunoSEQ multiplex PCR; TCRdb's copy has only in-frame clones and leaves some out. The data show about 48,000 clones, with approximately 90% seen just once and about a third held by the top ten. The source was CD4+ or CD8+ T cells sorted from blood, collected in a trial of the OX40 agonist ivuxolimab. These receptors were collected from an adult with an advanced solid tumor such as melanoma, head and neck, liver or kidney cancer. CDR3s include the opening cysteine and the closing phenylalanine or tryptophan. Each record gives: CDR3 length, J gene, clone size, V gene, D gene, CDR3 DNA, CDR3 protein. The D gene is left open where the match is weak. A row's size may be missing; if present it is once, few, many or a size class.

14 | TRBJ2-7 | . | TRBV11-2 | TRBD1 | TGTGCCAGCAGCTTCGGGACAGCTTCCTACGAGCAGTACTTC | CASSFGTASYEQYF
16 | TRBJ1-1 | few | TRBV30 | . | TGTGCCTGGAGTCTTCGAGAAGAGCTTTTGAACACTGAAGCTTTCTTT | CAWSLREELLNTEAFF
11 | TRBJ1-1 | few | TRBV6-6 | . | TGTGCCAGCAGTTCGACGTCTGAAGCTTTCTTT | CASSSTSEAFF
14 | TRBJ1-1 | . | TRBV2 | . | TGTGCCAGCAGTGAAGTGGGGGACGGGACTGAAGCTTTCTTT | CASSEVGDGTEAFF
14 | TRBJ2-1 | . | TRBV7-9 | TRBD2 | TGTGCCAGCAGCCCAGCGGGGGTCTACAATGAGCAGTTCTTC | CASSPAGVYNEQFF
12 | TRBJ2-1 | few | TRBV5-6 | . | TGTGCCAGCAGCCCCCGTTGGGGGGAGCAGTTCTTC | CASSPRWGEQFF
11 | TRBJ1-1 | . | TRBV7-9 | . | TGTGCCAGCAGCCCAGTGGACGAAGCTTTCTTT | CASSPVDEAFF
15 | TRBJ1-2 | . | TRBV6-1 | . | TGTGCCAGCACCGAAAGGCACATCGAAAACTATGGCTACACCTTC | CASTERHIENYGYTF
14 | TRBJ2-2 | . | TRBV10-3 | . | TGTGCCATCAGTGTTGTTCCCAACACCGGGGAGCTGTTTTTT | CAISVVPNTGELFF
15 | TRBJ2-1 | . | TRBV11-2 | TRBD2 | TGTGCCAGCACCCTGACTAGCGGGAGCTACAATGAGCAGTTCTTC | CASTLTSGSYNEQFF
12 | TRBJ1-1 | . | TRBV28 | . | TGTGCCGGGGGTGACCAGAACACTGAAGCTTTCTTT | CAGGDQNTEAFF
14 | TRBJ2-1 | . | TRBV19 | TRBD2 | TGTGCCAGTAGTAACAGCGGGGGCGGAAATGAGCAGTTCTTC | CASSNSGGGNEQFF
11 | TRBJ1-2 | . | TRBV6-1 | . | TGTGCCAGCAGACAGGGCCCTGGCTACACCTTC | CASRQGPGYTF
17 | TRBJ2-3 | . | TRBV5-1 | TRBD2 | TGCGCCAGCAGCTTGGCGACAGTGGCGGGAGTTGTAGATACGCAGTATTTT | CASSLATVAGVVDTQYF
14 | TRBJ2-1 | . | TRBV7-9 | . | TGTGCCAGCTACCGGGACACCATTTACAATGAGCAGTTCTTC | CASYRDTIYNEQFF
13 | TRBJ2-3 | . | TRBV7-9 | TRBD1 | TGTGCCAGCAGCACGGACAGGACAGATACGCAGTATTTT | CASSTDRTDTQYF
15 | TRBJ1-1 | . | TRBV19 | . | TGTGCCAGTAGTATACAGGGACTGTTGAACACTGAAGCTTTCTTT | CASSIQGLLNTEAFF
15 | TRBJ1-1 | . | TRBV7-2 | . | TGTGCCAGCAGCTTAGATTCGTTCGATGGGGCGGGAGCTTTCTTT | CASSLDSFDGAGAFF
12 | TRBJ2-5 | . | TRBV6-5 | . | TGTGCCAGCAGTTACTCGGGGGAGACCCAGTACTTC | CASSYSGETQYF
13 | TRBJ1-2 | . | TRBV7-9 | . | TGTGCCAGCAATGGGGGATTGGACTATGGCTACACCTTC | CASNGGLDYGYTF
13 | TRBJ2-7 | . | TRBV4-2 | . | TGTGCCAGCAGCCAAGATTCTCCCGACGAGCAGTACTTC | CASSQDSPDEQYF
11 | TRBJ2-7 | . | TRBV2 | . | TGTGCCAGCAGCTCCCTCGGTGAGCAGTACTTC | CASSSLGEQYF
11 | TRBJ2-3 | . | TRBV9 | . | TGTGCCAGCAGCGCCGATCATACGCAGTATTTT | CASSADHTQYF
13 | TRBJ1-2 | . | TRBV18 | . | TGTGCCAGCTCACCAGGCCCCTTTTATGGCTACACCTTC | CASSPGPFYGYTF
12 | TRBJ2-1 | . | TRBV19 | . | TGTGCCAGTAGTGCCCCCGAGGATGAGCAGTTCTTC | CASSAPEDEQFF
17 | TRBJ2-1 | . | TRBV11-2 | TRBD2 | TGTGCCAGCAGCGGACAAACAATAGCGGGGCGCTACAATGAGCAGTTCTTC | CASSGQTIAGRYNEQFF
12 | TRBJ2-3 | . | TRBV9 | . | TGTGCCAGCAGCGTAGAGGCAGATACGCAGTATTTT | CASSVEADTQYF
13 | TRBJ1-5 | few | TRBV4-1 | . | TGCGCCAGCAGCCAAGGAGTGAGTCAGCCCCAGCATTTT | CASSQGVSQPQHF
17 | TRBJ2-7 | . | TRBV6-1 | . | TGTGCCAGCAGTGAAGCCGACGAGGGGGATCTCGCCTACGAGCAGTACTTC | CASSEADEGDLAYEQYF
13 | TRBJ2-7 | . | TRBV29-1 | . | TGCAGCGCCGTCTCGGTTTCGACCTACGAGCAGTACTTC | CSAVSVSTYEQYF
14 | TRBJ2-7 | . | TRBV29-1 | TRBD1 | TGCAGCGTTGAAGAGTCCAGGGGGAACCACGAGCAGTACTTC | CSVEESRGNHEQYF
16 | TRBJ2-7 | few | TRBV2 | TRBD1 | TGTGCCAGCATTACCGGGACAGGAACGAGCTCCTACGAGCAGTACTTC | CASITGTGTSSYEQYF
13 | TRBJ2-7 | . | TRBV2 | . | TGTGCCAGCAGTGAAACTACCTCCTACGAGCAGTACTTC | CASSETTSYEQYF
17 | TRBJ2-7 | . | TRBV9 | TRBD1 | TGTGCCAGCAGCGCGAACCCTCTGGGGACAGGGGCCTACGAGCAGTACTTC | CASSANPLGTGAYEQYF
14 | TRBJ2-1 | . | TRBV19 | . | TGTGCCACCATGGGGTACCCCCTTTATGCTGAGCAGTTCTTC | CATMGYPLYAEQFF
11 | TRBJ2-5 | once | TRBV19 | . | TGTGCCACTCGGTGGAGCGAGACCCAGTACTTC | CATRWSETQYF
13 | TRBJ2-7 | . | TRBV2 | TRBD2 | TGTGCCAGCAGTGTAGCGGGAGGTTCCGAGCAGTACTTC | CASSVAGGSEQYF
14 | TRBJ2-7 | . | TRBV6-5 | . | TGTGCCAGCAGTTACGTGGAGGGTTCCTACGAGCAGTACTTC | CASSYVEGSYEQYF
12 | TRBJ1-6 | . | TRBV5-7 | . | TGTGCCAGCAGCTTATGGAATTCACCCCTCCACTTT | CASSLWNSPLHF
14 | TRBJ1-5 | once | TRBV19 | . | TGTGCCAGTAGTATAGTTGGGGGATATCAGCCCCAGCATTTT | CASSIVGGYQPQHF
14 | TRBJ2-2 | . | TRBV25-1 | . | TGTGCCAGCAGTGAGGACACCGACCCCGGGGAGCTGTTTTTT | CASSEDTDPGELFF
14 | TRBJ2-7 | once | TRBV29-1 | . | TGCAGCGTTGAAGATCGAGGCACGGGCTACGAGCAGTACTTC | CSVEDRGTGYEQYF
13 | TRBJ2-2 | . | TRBV27 | . | TGTGCCAGCACCCCACCTGGAACCGGGGAGCTGTTTTTT | CASTPPGTGELFF
14 | TRBJ1-6 | . | TRBV19 | . | TGTGCCAGTAGTATAGCTCCGACAGAGCCACCCCTCCACTTT | CASSIAPTEPPLHF
14 | TRBJ1-5 | . | TRBV19 | . | TGTGCCAGTAGTATAACAGAGAGCAATCAGCCCCAGCATTTT | CASSITESNQPQHF
15 | TRBJ2-1 | . | TRBV7-6 | TRBD2 | TGTGCCAGCAGCTGGCTAGCGGGGGGGGGTAATGAGCAGTTCTTC | CASSWLAGGGNEQFF
17 | TRBJ1-3 | once | TRBV7-9 | TRBD1 | TGTGCCAGCAGCTTAGACCCGGGACAGGGGTTGGGAAACACCATATATTTT | CASSLDPGQGLGNTIYF
16 | TRBJ2-7 | once | TRBV28 | . | TGTGCCAGCAGTTACCCGACCATCACAAGTACCCACGAGCAGTACTTC | CASSYPTITSTHEQYF
18 | TRBJ2-2 | . | TRBV7-9 | TRBD1 | TGTGCCAGCAGCACGGCAGGGACAGCTAATCCTTTCACCGGGGAGCTGTTTTTT | CASSTAGTANPFTGELFF
12 | TRBJ1-5 | . | TRBV19 | . | TGTGCCAGTAGTATAGTCACTCAGCCCCAGCATTTT | CASSIVTQPQHF
14 | TRBJ2-7 | once | TRBV6-5 | . | TGTGCCAGCAGTTACGGAGGAGGGGGCTACGAGCAGTACTTC | CASSYGGGGYEQYF
14 | TRBJ1-1 | . | TRBV9 | . | TGTGCCAGCAGCGCCCAGGGCGGGAACACTGAAGCTTTCTTT | CASSAQGGNTEAFF
15 | TRBJ2-3 | . | TRBV7-7 | TRBD1 | TGTGCCAGCAGCTTAGGGACAGGGGCCCAAGATACGCAGTATTTT | CASSLGTGAQDTQYF
12 | TRBJ2-1 | once | TRBV29-1 | . | TGCAGCGTCCTGACAGGCGGGAATGAGCAGTTCTTC | CSVLTGGNEQFF
13 | TRBJ2-7 | . | TRBV7-9 | . | TGTGCCAGCAGCTTAGGGGGAGTCTACGAGCAGTACTTC | CASSLGGVYEQYF
15 | TRBJ2-7 | . | TRBV6-6 | . | TGTGCCAGCTGTTTCTCGGGACTCCGTGAGGACGAGCAGTACTTC | CASCFSGLREDEQYF
14 | TRBJ1-1 | . | TRBV9 | . | TGTGCCAGCAGCGGGAACGCTCCGAACACTGAAGCTTTCTTT | CASSGNAPNTEAFF
13 | TRBJ1-1 | . | TRBV27 | . | TGTGCCAGCAGTTTATGGGAAAACACTGAAGCTTTCTTT | CASSLWENTEAFF